This T cell receptor beta chain appears in the sequencing data of a study of T cell responses to AZD1222 COVID-19 vaccine (dated by TCRdb to about 2021). In the study overall: AZD1222 recipients whose second dose came at about 4 weeks and those whose second dose came at about 12 weeks were combined into one group, since spike-specific TCR depth and breadth did not differ between the two schedules. TCR sequencing covered 230 or so trial participants: about 210 given two doses of AZD1222 and some 25 given two doses of MenACWY control vaccine. Trial participants were enrolled by age into subgroups of 18-55, 56-69 and 70-plus years, and around 150, 28 and 57 TCR-sequenced participants, respectively, were included in these subgroups.

Including the terminal cysteine and phenylalanine, the CDR3 comprises 15 residues. CDR3 DNA is the only sequence kept; it has 45 bases, read in frame from the first base. Trimmed from V: 3 bases; trimmed from J: 5 bases; junction bases lacking a gene match: 7. The germline V gene specifies SGHDT as CDR1 and YYEEEE as CDR2. This specimen's time point label, per the study, means: baseline before first vaccination. Vaccinee samples came from UK trials COV001 and COV002, including a single-blind randomized controlled phase 2/3 trial of AZD1222 (ChAdOx1 nCoV-19) in healthy adults. For TCRbeta chain sequencing, PBMC samples were collected from trial participants at day 0 and at day 28 after the second dose. The CDR3 regions of human TCRbeta chains were analyzed by immunosequencing. In the authors' own workflow: Repertoire TCRs were matched against a reference library of SARS-CoV-2-specific TCRs generated with the MIRA antigen-specificity platform. Breadth was defined as the fraction of unique TCRs that were SARS-CoV-2-associated, and depth was defined as the fraction of total T cells that were SARS-CoV-2-associated. Using the MIRA data, each spike-specific TCR was mapped to the spike region that the TCR reacts to and placed in a CD4 or CD8 class. Log10-transformed breadth and depth values were compared by one-way ANOVA with Sidak's multiple comparisons tests. This immuneACCESS table, as held by TCRdb, lists in-frame sequences with V and J called but not all clones. Of the missing ones, under half trace to an unresolved V gene in checked studies; the others have no known cause. That table gives V, J and clone size, and the DNA gave D and trimming. A total of around 180,000 clones appear in this sample, 90% of them only once. Roughly 2.8% of the sample comes from the top ten.

Overall results and qualifications from the work: Epitopes outside the regions mutated in the B.1.351 and B.1.1.7 variants were reportedly recognized by nearly half of the unique spike-specific TCRs. Vaccine-associated CD4 TCRs spanned the whole spike protein, with dominant responses in regions 160-218 and 743-854. A significant rise in spike-specific TCR breadth and depth was observed after two AZD1222 doses relative to day 0 and relative to MenACWY recipients. Participants were mostly white British, with more females than males. The authors suggested clonal diversity may have been underestimated. Conclusions about previously exposed vaccinees are limited because only five or six AZD1222 recipients were SARS-CoV-2 seropositive at baseline. Because no day 14 peak-response samples were available, repertoires were characterized only after the peak T cell response. In the small 56-69-year group, the increase in depth fell short of significance, most likely because of low power.

About this clone itself: Its specific antigen is unknown. Base qualities are not at hand, and no much larger clone is one base apart.

Sequenced material: peripheral blood, taken on day 0 of AZD1222 vaccination. The V gene is TRBV5-6 and the J gene is TRBJ2-1, and TRBD1 matches 8 of the central bases. This receptor was obtained from an adult in good health. The DNA sequence is given as TGTGCCAGCAGCTACTCCGGGACAGGACACAATGAGCAGTTCTTC. Its translation reads: CASSYSGTGHNEQFF.